What follows are 17 T cell receptor beta chains derived from one specimen sequenced in a study of blood T cell repertoires in COVID-19. This table comes from immunoSEQ multiplex PCR, and its TCRdb copy is limited to in-frame clones, with some not included. The sample has 150,000 to 200,000 clones, 82% seen once; the top ten hold around 8%. Sample: peripheral blood. The receptors were gathered from a woman in her sixties or seventies with acute or convalescent COVID-19.

Worth noting for this clone: This CDR3 is also generated by other DNA sequences in the sample. CDR3 nucleotide sequence: TGTGCCAGCAGCGGACTAGCAGAGACCGGGGAGCTGTTTTTT. Protein: CASSGLAETGELFF. V usage is TRBV9 and J usage is TRBJ2-2; 7 nucleotides agree with TRBD2. The germline V gene has CDR1 SGDLS and CDR2 YYNGEE. The CDR3 length is 14 residues. J gave up 5 bases and V 3 bases, and 4 bases lay outside the gene matches.

The chain combines TRBV6-2 or TRBV6-3 with TRBJ2-2; 7 nucleotides line up with TRBD1. The CDR3 is made up of 15 amino acids. V lost 4 bases to trimming and J lost 3 bases; unmatched junction nucleotides: 5. Germline CDR1 reads MNHEY; CDR2 reads SVGEGT. The CDR3 sequence: CASSLFDRDTGELFF. The CDR3 nucleotides are TGTGCCAGCAGTTTATTTGACAGGGACACCGGGGAGCTGTTTTTT.

The chain carries TRBV19 and TRBJ2-1, with 7 bases aligning to TRBD1. Losses at the gene ends were 6 bases for V and 1 base for J; bases not matched to a gene: 9. Germline CDR1 reads LNHDA; CDR2 reads SQIVND (reference sequence). The CDR3 is 16 residues long. The chain's CDR3 is CASSRTPGQSYNEQFF. As DNA, the CDR3 is TGTGCCAGTAGCCGCACCCCGGGACAGTCCTACAATGAGCAGTTCTTC. Full variable domain (outside the CDR3, taken from reference TRBV19 and TRBJ2-1): DGGITQSPKYLFRKEGQNVTLSCEQNLNHDAMYWYRQDPGQGLRLIYYSQIVNDFQKGDIAEGYSVSREKKESFPLTVTSAQKNPTAFYLCASSRTPGQSYNEQFFGPGTRLTVL.

V gene TRBV13 combines with J gene TRBJ2-7, with TRBD1 matching over 9 bases. The CDR3 runs to 15 residues. V lost 4 bases and J lost 2; bases outside the gene matches: 6. Germline V CDR1 and CDR2: PRHDT, FYEKMQ (reference sequence). The DNA of the CDR3 is TGTGCCAGCAGCTCGGGACAGGGATTTACCTACGAGCAGTACTTC. Its translation is CASSSGQGFTYEQYF.

The V gene is TRBV18, the J gene TRBJ2-5; D unresolved. CDR3 length: 18 amino acids. Looked up from germline, CDR1 is KGHSH and CDR2 is LQKENI. V dropped 2 bases and J dropped 2 bases, with 21 bases sitting between them. The CDR3 sequence: CASSPFMFETPNQETQYF. DNA of the CDR3: TGTGCCAGCTCACCATTTATGTTCGAGACACCGAATCAAGAGACCCAGTACTTC.

To note about this clone: The identical CDR3 is also encoded by other nucleotide sequences in the sample. The chain has TRBV7-2 and TRBJ1-1; D not certain. The CDR3 sequence is 14 residues long. V lost 5 bases and J 0 bases, leaving 10 bases between the germline ends. The germline gives CDR1 SGHTA, CDR2 FQGNSA. CDR3 loop: CASSPQRLNTEAFF. The CDR3 nucleotides are TGTGCCAGCAGCCCGCAGAGGCTGAACACTGAAGCTTTCTTT.

A single count supports this clone. V is TRBV19 and J is TRBJ1-3; weak D call: TRBD1 (6 bases). Trimming pared 11 bases from V and 0 bases from J, leaving 14 bases between. The V gene's germline CDR1 is LNHDA and CDR2 SQIVND (reference sequence). The CDR3 loop spans 14 amino acids. The CDR3 DNA reads TGTGCCTGTTACGACAGGTCCTCTGGAAACACCATATATTTT. Translating gives CACYDRSSGNTIYF. The variable domain in full, with the rest retrieved from reference TRBV19 and TRBJ1-3, is DGGITQSPKYLFRKEGQNVTLSCEQNLNHDAMYWYRQDPGQGLRLIYYSQIVNDFQKGDIAEGYSVSREKKESFPLTVTSAQKNPTAFYLCACYDRSSGNTIYFGEGSWLTVV.

The chain recombines TRBV7-3 with TRBJ2-1; 8 bases line up with TRBD2. The CDR3 covers 15 residues. Germline V lookup: CDR1 SGHTA, CDR2 FQGTGA. V lost 0 bases to trimming and J lost 6 bases; unmatched junction nucleotides: 4. As DNA, the CDR3 is TGTGCCAGCAGCTTAACGGGACTAGGGGGCAATGAGCAGTTCTTC. Translating it yields CASSLTGLGGNEQFF.

This clone was seen ten or more times. This chain joins TRBV4-3 and TRBJ2-7, with D maybe TRBD1 (6 bases). Germline assignment: CDR1 LGHNA and CDR2 YSLEER. The CDR3 contains 15 residues. V lost 4 bases and J 2 bases, leaving 15 bases between the germline ends. The CDR3 protein is CASSLQQDSTYEQYF. The CDR3, as DNA: TGCGCCAGCAGCCTCCAGCAGGACAGCACCTACGAGCAGTACTTC.

The V and J genes are TRBV14 and TRBJ1-5; TRBD1 might be the D (6 bases). Deletions cut 1 base from V and 16 bases from J, with 23 bases between. CDR1 and CDR2 (germline): SGHDN, FVKESK. The CDR3 contains 15 residues. In DNA form, the CDR3 reads TGTGCCAGCAGCCAAGGACGGTTATCGACAGGCCCTCCTCATTTT. Translating it yields CASSQGRLSTGPPHF.

V is TRBV7-2 and J is TRBJ2-2; perhaps TRBD1 as D (5 bases). V lost 3 bases, J lost 0 bases, and 14 bases lay in between. This CDR3 contains 17 residues. Germline V gene data show CDR1 as SGHTA and CDR2 as FQGNSA. Here the CDR3 reads CASSFLPRQSNTGELFF. The CDR3 nucleotides read TGTGCCAGCAGCTTTTTACCCCGACAGTCGAACACCGGGGAGCTGTTTTTT.

In nucleotides, the CDR3 is TGTGCCAGCAGCTTAGAGTCCATCGGATCGGGGCCCCAGCATTTT. It encodes CASSLESIGSGPQHF. The rearrangement uses TRBV7-2 and TRBJ1-5, with D unclear. V lost 1 base and J 9 bases, leaving 16 bases between the germline ends. The CDR3 is 15 amino acids. CDR1 is SGHTA, CDR2 FQGNSA, per germline.

V and J are TRBV6-5 and TRBJ2-5; TRBD2 might be the D (6 bases). The CDR3 totals 14 residues. V was pared by 10 bases and J by 2 bases, with 17 bases between. Looked up from germline, CDR1 is MNHEY and CDR2 is SVGAGI. The CDR3 sequence is CATEEGGLQETQYF. CDR3 nucleotide sequence: TGTGCCACCGAGGAGGGCGGACTACAAGAGACCCAGTACTTC.

The chain carries TRBV11-2 and TRBJ2-7; no reliable D call. Trimming pared 2 bases from V and 6 bases from J, leaving 5 bases between. This CDR3 has 11 amino acids. The V gene's germline CDR1 is SGHAT and CDR2 FQNNGV. DNA for the CDR3: TGTGCCAGCAGCTTATTCCTCGAGCAGTACTTC. Translating it yields CASSLFLEQYF.

The chain links TRBV19 to TRBJ2-2; D not certain. The CDR3 contains 13 residues. Trimming took off 8 bases at V and 7 bases at J, with 14 bases between the two ends. Germline assignment: CDR1 LNHDA and CDR2 SQIVND (reference sequence). As DNA, the CDR3 is TGTGCCAGTCCGAGTACGACGGGCGGGGAGCTGTTTTTT. This codes for CASPSTTGGELFF.

This chain connects TRBV7-2 to TRBJ1-1, with 7 positions matching TRBD1. CDR3 length equals 16 residues. The junction had 13 bases not matched to a gene; V was cut back by 5 bases and J by 4 bases. CDR1 is SGHTA, CDR2 FQGNSA, per germline. CDR3 nucleotide sequence: TGTGCCAGCAGCGATCCCCTGACAGGGAAGAGCACTGAAGCTTTCTTT. Encoded protein: CASSDPLTGKSTEAFF. The whole variable domain, remainder taken from reference TRBV7-2 and TRBJ1-1, is GAGVSQSPSNKVTEKGKDVELRCDPISGHTALYWYRQSLGQGLEFLIYFQGNSAPDKSGLPSDRFSAERTGGSVSTLTIQRTQQEDSAVYLCASSDPLTGKSTEAFFGQGTRLTVV.

The genes are TRBV5-4 and TRBJ1-1, with 9 nucleotides matching TRBD1. Trimming removed 4 bases from V and 5 bases from J; junction bases left unmatched: 9. From germline, CDR1 is SGHNT and CDR2 YYREEE (reference sequence). CDR3 length equals 15 residues. CDR3: CASSTGQGGVTEAFF. The DNA for the CDR3 is TGTGCCAGCAGCACGGGACAGGGTGGAGTAACTGAAGCTTTCTTT.